These 32 T cell receptor beta chains originate from one sample sequenced in a study of blood T cell repertoires in COVID-19. TCRdb keeps only in-frame clones here, not all; method: immunoSEQ multiplex PCR. The sample consists of 67,000 or so clones, roughly 77% of them appearing once. Sequencing input: peripheral blood. The receptors here all came from a woman aged 70-85 years with acute or convalescent COVID-19.

The gene calls are TRBV5-6 and TRBJ1-2; 9 nucleotides match TRBD1. Looked up from germline, CDR1 is SGHDT and CDR2 is YYEEEE. The trim removed 0 bases at V and 3 bases at J, leaving 3 bases unmatched. The CDR3 contains 15 residues. CDR3 residues: CASSLGDRVHYGYTF. The CDR3 coding sequence is TGTGCCAGCAGCTTGGGGGACAGGGTTCACTATGGCTACACCTTC.

The table lists this clone with a few counts. This chain links TRBV5-1 with TRBJ2-7; a weak D match, TRBD2 (6 bases). The ends were cut back, 2 bases at V and 0 bases at J, with 12 bases in the middle. The CDR3 covers 15 residues. The V gene's germline CDR1 is SGHRS and CDR2 YFSETQ. This CDR3 is CASSFDPGVSYEQYF. CDR3 bases: TGCGCCAGCAGCTTTGATCCGGGGGTCTCCTACGAGCAGTACTTC.

This clone was recorded once. This chain connects TRBV5-1 to TRBJ2-3, with 9 nucleotides matching TRBD1. The V gene end was trimmed by 5 bases and the J gene end by 7 bases; junction bases not matched to a gene: 5. The CDR3 totals 13 residues. Germline V gene sequence: CDR1 SGHRS, CDR2 YFSETQ. CDR3 DNA: TGCGCCAGCAGAGAGGGACAGGGCAATACGCAGTATTTT. The encoded protein is CASREGQGNTQYF.

The V gene is TRBV6-4, the J gene TRBJ2-1; 11 bases match TRBD2. Per germline, CDR1 MRHNA and CDR2 SNTAGT. V dropped 0 bases and J dropped 8; count of bases not matched to a gene: 12. The CDR3 loop spans 18 amino acids. The chain's CDR3 is CASSDSFGGASGRHEQFF. The CDR3 DNA follows: TGTGCCAGCAGTGACTCATTCGGTGGGGCTAGCGGGAGGCATGAGCAGTTCTTC.

V gene TRBV29-1 combines with J gene TRBJ1-6, with D unresolved. This CDR3 is 12 amino acids long. The V gene lost 4 bases and the J gene lost 5 bases, with 6 bases spanning the gap. The germline V gene has CDR1 SQVTM and CDR2 ANQGSEA. CDR3 sequence: CSVVADNSPLHF. The CDR3 coding sequence is TGCAGCGTTGTGGCAGATAATTCACCCCTCCACTTT.

In this sample, this clone turned up once. This rearrangement joins TRBV27 to TRBJ1-1, with 7 bases fitting TRBD1. The germline V gene encodes CDR1 MNHEY and CDR2 SMNVEV (reference sequence). Trimming at V came to 5 bases and at J to 5 bases, leaving 11 bases not matched to a gene. CDR3 length: 15 residues. This CDR3 reads CASSHPGTVKTEAFF. CDR3 coding DNA: TGTGCCAGCAGTCACCCAGGGACAGTCAAAACTGAAGCTTTCTTT.

The chain links TRBV4-3 to TRBJ2-3; 9 bases match TRBD1. The germline V gene has CDR1 LGHNA and CDR2 YSLEER. The ends lost 4 bases at V and 4 bases at J; junction bases unmatched: 6. CDR3 length equals 15 residues. CDR3 sequence reads: CASSLGTGPPDTQYF. Here the CDR3 DNA reads TGCGCCAGCAGCCTGGGGACAGGGCCCCCAGATACGCAGTATTTT.

The rearrangement uses TRBV28 and TRBJ1-2; D remains unclear. This CDR3 region has 14 residues. The germline CDR1 and CDR2 sequences are MDHEN and SYDVKM. V was trimmed by 2 bases and J by 8 bases, leaving 15 bases between them. CDR3 sequence (DNA): TGTGCCAGCAGTTTACCCGGCGGGAAAGGAGGCTACACCTTC. Protein: CASSLPGGKGGYTF.

In its sample, this clone was seen a few times. The chain is built from TRBV19 and TRBJ2-1; 7 positions agree with TRBD2. Trimming removed 9 bases from V and 9 bases from J; junction bases left unmatched: 11. The CDR3 is 13 residues long. Germline V CDR1 and CDR2: LNHDA, SQIVND (reference sequence). The CDR3: CASTRGGVGEQFF. The CDR3 DNA is TGTGCCAGCACCCGGGGAGGGGTTGGTGAGCAGTTCTTC. The entire variable domain, with the rest obtained from reference TRBV19 and TRBJ2-1, is as follows: DGGITQSPKYLFRKEGQNVTLSCEQNLNHDAMYWYRQDPGQGLRLIYYSQIVNDFQKGDIAEGYSVSREKKESFPLTVTSAQKNPTAFYLCASTRGGVGEQFFGPGTRLTVL.

Here the CDR3 DNA reads TGTGCCAGCAGCTTACAGACAACTAATGAAAAACTGTTTTTT. It specifies CASSLQTTNEKLFF. The chain recombines TRBV5-4 with TRBJ1-4; unclear D gene. Germline assignment: CDR1 SGHNT and CDR2 YYREEE (reference sequence). The V gene lost 2 bases and the J gene lost 0 bases, with 5 bases spanning the gap. This CDR3 is 14 amino acids long.

This sequence joins TRBV2 and TRBJ2-7, with 8 bases matching TRBD2. CDR1 and CDR2 (germline): SNHLY, FYNNEI. This CDR3 contains 14 residues. Losses at the gene ends were 5 bases for V and 3 bases for J; bases not matched to a gene: 6. The CDR3: CASSTDSGSYEQYF. The CDR3 DNA reads TGTGCCAGCAGTACCGACAGCGGGAGCTACGAGCAGTACTTC.

The genes are TRBV2 and TRBJ2-1; 8 bases fit TRBD2. The germline V gene has CDR1 SNHLY and CDR2 FYNNEI. The V and J ends lost 2 bases and 4 bases, in that order; junction bases with no gene match: 10. This CDR3 is 17 amino acids long. CDR3 region: CASSEFLAGGAYNEQFF. As DNA, the CDR3 is TGTGCCAGCAGTGAATTCTTGGCGGGAGGAGCGTACAATGAGCAGTTCTTC.

This chain links TRBV19 with TRBJ2-2; tentatively, D is TRBD1 (6 bases). V lost 7 bases and J 8 bases, leaving 23 bases between the germline ends. CDR1 LNHDA and CDR2 SQIVND come from the germline V gene (reference sequence). CDR3 length equals 16 residues. CDR3 sequence (DNA): TGTGCCAGTATCGAAAGAGGGGGTAGTGATGCTGGGGAGCTGTTTTTT. Protein: CASIERGGSDAGELFF.

The rearrangement uses TRBV14 and TRBJ2-2; TRBD2 might be the D (5 bases). Germline-derived CDR1 and CDR2 are SGHDN and FVKESK. The CDR3 is 24 amino acids. Trimming took off 1 base at V and 0 bases at J, with 33 bases between the two ends. The CDR3 nucleotides read TGTGCCAGCAGCCAAGGCCTAGGAAAGGAGAGGAGGCACGGAAACTTCGCGAACACCGGGGAGCTGTTTTTT. Its protein product is CASSQGLGKERRHGNFANTGELFF.

The V gene is TRBV14, the J gene TRBJ2-7; D perhaps matches TRBD1 (6 bases). This CDR3 is built from 13 residues. Germline-derived CDR1 and CDR2 are SGHDN and FVKESK. V lost 4 bases, J lost 7 bases, and 14 bases lay in between. CDR3 nucleotide sequence: TGTGCCAGCAGCCTAAGGGAAACAGGGGAGCAGTACTTC. Its protein is CASSLRETGEQYF.

The rearrangement links TRBV7-3 to TRBJ2-1, with D perhaps TRBD2 (6 bases). V gave up 5 bases and J gave up 5 bases, with 13 bases separating them. The length of the CDR3 is 14 residues. The V gene's germline CDR1 is SGHTA and CDR2 FQGTGA. The CDR3 loop is CASSPTGLDNEQFF. In DNA form, the CDR3 reads TGTGCCAGCAGCCCCACGGGACTTGACAATGAGCAGTTCTTC.

The chain carries TRBV12-3 or TRBV12-4 and TRBJ1-2; D possibly corresponds to TRBD1 (5 bases). V was pared by 8 bases and J by 8 bases, with 18 bases between. The CDR3 has 13 residues. The CDR3 region is CASGGEVYQGYTF. CDR3 coding DNA: TGTGCCAGCGGAGGGGAGGTTTATCAGGGCTACACCTTC.

This clone was counted a single time. The CDR3 region is CASSSRTGSNQPQHF. CDR3 DNA sequence: TGTGCCAGCAGCTCAAGGACAGGCTCCAATCAGCCCCAGCATTTT. J is TRBJ1-5 and V is TRBV7-2, with 7 bases aligning to TRBD1. V gave up 4 bases and J gave up 3 bases; unmatched junction bases: 6. The CDR3 is 15 residues long. The V gene's germline CDR1 is SGHTA and CDR2 FQGNSA.

The chain links TRBV6-5 to TRBJ2-2, with TRBD1 matching over 8 bases. This CDR3 is built from 13 residues. The V segment lost 10 bases and the J segment 6 bases; nucleotides outside the gene matches: 7. Germline-derived CDR1 and CDR2 are MNHEY and SVGAGI. CDR3 DNA: TGTGCCACAGGGGGCGGTATCGCCGGGGAGCTGTTTTTT. It codes for CATGGGIAGELFF.

The chain combines TRBV3-1 (or the pseudogene TRBV3-2) with TRBJ2-5, with 14 bases matching TRBD2. Germline-derived CDR1 and CDR2 are LGHDT and YNNKEL (reference sequence). The junction had 3 bases not matched to a gene; V was cut back by 1 base and J by 2 bases. The CDR3 has 17 residues. The CDR3, as DNA: TGTGCCAGCAGCCAAGGGGGACTAGCGGGGGAACAAGAGACCCAGTACTTC. Protein product: CASSQGGLAGEQETQYF.

This sequence joins TRBV5-8 and TRBJ2-5; the D is unclear. The CDR3 is 12 residues long. CDR1 is SGHTS and CDR2 is YDEGEE in the germline V gene. Trimming pared 0 bases from V and 5 bases from J, leaving 5 bases between. Here the CDR3 reads CASSLVQETQYF. DNA for the CDR3: TGTGCCAGCAGCTTGGTTCAGGAGACCCAGTACTTC. Drawing the rest from reference TRBV5-8 and TRBJ2-5, the complete variable domain is EAGVTQSPTHLIKTRGQQATLRCSPISGHTSVYWYQQALGLGLQFLLWYDEGEERNRGNFPPRFSGRQFPNYSSELNVNALELEDSALYLCASSLVQETQYFGPGTRLLVL.

The chain uses TRBV30 and TRBJ2-4; D is perhaps TRBD1 (6 bases). Trimming cost V 3 bases and J 10 bases, with 10 bases left between them. The CDR3 contains 11 residues. Germline V gene sequence: CDR1 GTSNPN, CDR2 SVGIG (reference sequence). CDR3 in amino acids: CAWSLGGIQYF. For the CDR3, the DNA is TGTGCCTGGAGCCTAGGGGGTATTCAGTACTTC.

This chain connects TRBV28 to TRBJ1-6; D remains unclear. Trimming shortened V by 5 bases and J by 0 bases, and 11 bases separated the two germline ends. The CDR3 totals 16 residues. Germline V CDR1 and CDR2: MDHEN, SYDVKM. CDR3 region: CASSQDTSSYNSPLHF. The CDR3 nucleotides are TGTGCCAGCAGTCAAGACACGAGCTCCTATAATTCACCCCTCCACTTT.

J is TRBJ2-7 and V is TRBV28, with D perhaps matching TRBD1 (6 bases). CDR3 length: 14 amino acids. Trimming cost V 5 bases and J 1 base, with 12 bases left between them. Germline V gene data show CDR1 as MDHEN and CDR2 as SYDVKM. As DNA, the CDR3 is TGTGCCAGCAGTCCAACAGGGAAATCCTACGAGCAGTACTTC. It codes for CASSPTGKSYEQYF.

In this sample, this clone turned up a few times. V gene TRBV20-1 combines with J gene TRBJ2-7; D possibly corresponds to TRBD1 (6 bases). V lost 6 bases to trimming and J lost 4 bases, with 10 bases between them. Germline V gives CDR1 DFQATT, CDR2 SNEGSKA (reference sequence). The CDR3 has 11 amino acids. CDR3 region: CSAFTGYEQYF. As DNA, the CDR3 is TGCAGTGCCTTTACAGGGTACGAGCAGTACTTC.

This chain uses TRBV30 with TRBJ2-7; D is possibly TRBD2 (7 bases). The CDR3 totals 13 residues. Trimming cost V 0 bases and J 9 bases, with 15 bases left between them. Germline loops: CDR1 GTSNPN, CDR2 SVGIG (reference sequence). CDR3 coding DNA: TGTGCCTGGAGTGTAAGGGGGAGGGAAGGGCAGTACTTC. Amino acid sequence: CAWSVRGREGQYF. Supplemented by reference TRBV30 and TRBJ2-7, the full variable domain reads SQTIHQWPATLVQPVGSPLSLECTVEGTSNPNLYWYRQAAGRGLQLLFYSVGIGQISSEVPQNLSASRPQDRQFILSSKKLLLSDSGFYLCAWSVRGREGQYFGPGTRLTVT.

The rearrangement uses TRBV30 and TRBJ2-6; TRBD2 matches at 8 bases. The trim removed 7 bases at V and 0 bases at J, leaving 5 bases unmatched. CDR3 length: 15 residues. Germline CDR1 reads GTSNPN; CDR2 reads SVGIG (reference sequence). The CDR3 reads CASREGHSGANVLTF. CDR3 sequence (DNA): TGTGCCTCACGGGAGGGACACTCTGGGGCCAACGTCCTGACTTTC.

This rearrangement joins TRBV10-3 to TRBJ1-3, with D tentatively TRBD1 (5 bases). V shed 6 bases and J shed 0 bases, with 15 bases lying between them. Germline V lookup: CDR1 ENHRY, CDR2 SYGVKD. The CDR3 extends over 16 amino acids. CDR3 sequence reads: CAIRSTDSLSGNTIYF. The DNA of the CDR3 is TGTGCCATCAGATCAACCGACAGTCTCTCTGGAAACACCATATATTTT.

The chain recombines TRBV29-1 with TRBJ2-7, with 7 bases identical to TRBD1. This CDR3 region has 13 residues. The ends lost 4 bases at V and 2 bases at J; junction bases unmatched: 5. Germline CDR1 and CDR2: SQVTM and ANQGSEA. The CDR3 DNA is TGCAGCGTTGCCGGGACAGACCCCTACGAGCAGTACTTC. This translates into CSVAGTDPYEQYF.

The J gene is TRBJ2-7, the V gene TRBV6-5; the match to TRBD1 covers 7 bases. The CDR3 consists of 14 residues. Germline CDR1 is MNHEY and CDR2 is SVGAGI. J gave up 2 bases and V 6 bases, and 7 bases lay outside the gene matches. The CDR3 bases are TGTGCCAGCAGCGCCGGGGACAGAGCCTACGAGCAGTACTTC. Its protein product is CASSAGDRAYEQYF.

The rearrangement links TRBV18 to TRBJ2-5; TRBD2 agrees at 16 bases. V trimming: 3 bases; J trimming: 2 bases; junction bases outside the gene matches: 9. CDR1 and CDR2 (germline): KGHSH, LQKENI. The CDR3 runs 19 residues. Written as DNA, the CDR3 is TGTGCCAGCTCACCCAAGGGACTAGCGGGAGGGAGCTTACAAGAGACCCAGTACTTC. Encoded protein: CASSPKGLAGGSLQETQYF.

V and J are TRBV5-6 and TRBJ1-1; D is uncertain. The V gene's germline CDR1 is SGHDT and CDR2 YYEEEE. The germline V and J ends were trimmed by 0 bases and 6 bases, with 12 bases remaining between them. This CDR3 is built from 14 residues. In nucleotides, the CDR3 is TGTGCCAGCAGCTTGGGGGTTGGAGGACCTGAAGCTTTCTTT. Translated, it gives CASSLGVGGPEAFF.